A few counts support the clone carrying this T cell receptor beta chain. Its antigen is unknown. It was with 60 Vbeta and 13 Jbeta primers that the PCR ran. Sequenced by immunoSEQ multiplex PCR; TCRdb stores in-frame clones only, minus some. The sample lists about 190,000 clones; 74% were seen once. CDR3 size: 18 residues. The germline gives CDR1 SEHNR, CDR2 FQNEAQ (reference sequence). V was trimmed by 4 bases and J by 6 bases, leaving 25 bases between them. This sample was taken from a study of cytomegalovirus exposure and HLA in healthy donors. Regarding the study as a whole: Fewer N-insertions than the approximately 700-donor mean were reportedly shown by an Asian-associated ancestry cluster in a later analysis. Available immune exposure information covered CMV serostatus only. Likely technical artifact: a cluster of highly shared sequence variants. Several of the most significant clusters appeared linked to common viral pathogens, based on a later analysis.

V is TRBV7-9 and J is TRBJ2-1; TRBD2 might be the D (5 bases). Sequenced: PBMCs. This sequence was found in a woman aged 25 to 39 in good health and CMV-seropositive. In DNA, the CDR3 is TGTGCCAGCAGCTACTCCCTAGGAGGTAGTAGTAGACCCAATGAGCAGTTCTTC. Encoded protein: CASSYSLGGSSRPNEQFF.